The 30 T cell receptor beta chains given below trace back to one sample, sequenced in a study of blood T cell repertoires in COVID-19. Repertoires were generated with immunoSEQ multiplex PCR, while TCRdb's copy carries only in-frame clones and drops some. Among about 55,000 clones listed, 87% were seen once. Sequencing was carried out using peripheral blood. Source of these receptors: a middle-aged man with COVID-19, enrolled during active disease.

This clone has a single count. This chain joins TRBV11-3 and TRBJ2-7; 7 nucleotides align to TRBD2. V shed 8 bases and J 6 bases; nucleotides not matched to a gene: 10. Germline V gene data show CDR1 as SGHNT and CDR2 as YENEEA. CDR3 length equals 13 residues. CDR3 loop: CASGRDPLSEQYF. CDR3 bases: TGTGCCAGCGGGAGGGACCCTTTGAGCGAGCAGTACTTC.

The gene calls are TRBV12-3 or TRBV12-4 and TRBJ1-1, with TRBD1 matching over 9 bases. The V and J ends lost 4 bases and 7 bases, in that order; junction bases with no gene match: 4. The CDR3 loop spans 13 amino acids. Written as DNA, the CDR3 is TGTGCCAGCAGTTACGGGACAGGGATTGAAGCTTTCTTT. Its translation is CASSYGTGIEAFF.

This chain links TRBV5-4 with TRBJ1-2; D remains unclear. CDR1 is SGHNT and CDR2 is YYREEE in the germline V gene (reference sequence). The CDR3 has 14 amino acids. Trimming took off 6 bases at V and 1 base at J, with 13 bases between the two ends. CDR3: CASKKGGINYGYTF. CDR3 DNA sequence: TGTGCCAGCAAGAAGGGAGGGATTAACTATGGCTACACCTTC.

CDR3 sequence (DNA): TGTGCCAGCAGCTTGGAGGGAGTGGACGAGCAGTTCTTC. Translation: CASSLEGVDEQFF. V gene TRBV13 combines with J gene TRBJ2-1; weak D call: TRBD2 (6 bases). The germline CDR1 and CDR2 sequences are PRHDT and FYEKMQ (reference sequence). Trimming took off 3 bases at V and 10 bases at J, with 13 bases between the two ends. The CDR3 is made up of 13 amino acids.

The chain couples TRBV19 to TRBJ2-7; D may be TRBD2 (7 bases). Germline CDR1 is LNHDA and CDR2 is SQIVND (reference sequence). The CDR3 runs 14 residues. Trimming pared 10 bases from V and 8 bases from J, leaving 24 bases between. The CDR3 nucleotides read TGTGCCACCATGGAAGGGGGGGCGATGGAGAAGCAGTACTTC. The encoded protein is CATMEGGAMEKQYF.

This clone was found once. V is TRBV5-4 and J is TRBJ1-6; TRBD1 matches 11 bases. The CDR3 length is 16 residues. The junction had 7 bases not matched to a gene; V was cut back by 4 bases and J by 7 bases. Germline CDR1 SGHNT, CDR2 YYREEE (reference sequence). This chain's CDR3 is CASSEGDRGLNSPLHF. In nucleotides, the CDR3 is TGTGCCAGCAGCGAGGGGGACAGGGGGTTAAATTCACCCCTCCACTTT.

The CDR3 DNA follows: TGTGCCAGCAGCGGAGCCTTCGGGGTATATGTTGAAGCTTTCTTT. It codes for CASSGAFGVYVEAFF. The rearrangement uses TRBV7-9 and TRBJ1-1; D call uncertain. CDR3 length: 15 amino acids. Germline V lookup: CDR1 SEHNR, CDR2 FQNEAQ (reference sequence). The V gene lost 5 bases and the J gene lost 7 bases, with 20 bases spanning the gap.

The rearrangement links TRBV30 to TRBJ1-5, with TRBD1 matching over 10 bases. Germline V lookup: CDR1 GTSNPN, CDR2 SVGIG (reference sequence). With 0 bases clipped from V and 6 bases from J, the junction kept 5 bases outside the gene matches. This CDR3 is 15 amino acids long. The chain's CDR3 is CAWSVGDRGGQPQHF. In DNA, the CDR3 is TGTGCCTGGAGTGTAGGGGACAGGGGTGGTCAGCCCCAGCATTTT.

The CDR3 loop reads CASSVSGTFVNYGYTF. The CDR3 DNA follows: TGTGCCAGCAGTGTGTCCGGGACATTTGTTAACTATGGCTACACCTTC. J is TRBJ1-2 and V is TRBV6-1, with a tentative D call TRBD1 (6 bases). The CDR3 covers 16 residues. V lost 4 bases to trimming and J lost 1 base, with 16 bases between them. The V gene's germline CDR1 is MNHNS and CDR2 SASEGT.

The J gene is TRBJ1-5, the V gene TRBV24-1; perhaps TRBD1 as D (6 bases). In germline, CDR1 is KGHDR, CDR2 SFDVKD. CDR3 size: 15 residues. The V and J ends lost 3 bases and 9 bases respectively, with 17 bases between them. CDR3 loop: CATSDDQHRDGPQHF. The CDR3 region has the DNA TGTGCCACCAGTGATGATCAGCACAGGGACGGGCCCCAGCATTTT.

The chain employs TRBV30 and TRBJ1-2; the D gene is possibly TRBD1 (6 bases). The CDR3 consists of 13 residues. The germline V and J ends were trimmed by 4 bases and 5 bases, with 14 bases remaining between them. Germline CDR1 reads GTSNPN; CDR2 reads SVGIG (reference sequence). The CDR3 region is CAWKGGMGYGYTF. The CDR3 DNA follows: TGTGCCTGGAAAGGGGGAATGGGATATGGCTACACCTTC. Full variable domain (missing parts from reference TRBV30 and TRBJ1-2): SQTIHQWPATLVQPVGSPLSLECTVEGTSNPNLYWYRQAAGRGLQLLFYSVGIGQISSEVPQNLSASRPQDRQFILSSKKLLLSDSGFYLCAWKGGMGYGYTFGSGTRLTVV.

This chain connects TRBV30 to TRBJ1-2, with 12 bases fitting TRBD1. The CDR3 sequence is 19 residues long. The germline gives CDR1 GTSNPN, CDR2 SVGIG (reference sequence). Trimming cost V 4 bases and J 4 bases; bases outside gene matches: 19. The CDR3 loop is CAWMTPQTGTGGSRYGYTF. Here the CDR3 DNA reads TGTGCCTGGATGACCCCTCAAACCGGGACAGGGGGCTCTCGCTATGGCTACACCTTC.

V and J are TRBV5-4 and TRBJ2-3; 7 bases map to TRBD2. The length of the CDR3 is 14 residues. The V and J ends lost 4 bases and 1 base, in that order; junction bases with no gene match: 3. Germline CDR1 and CDR2: SGHNT and YYREEE (reference sequence). In DNA form, the CDR3 reads TGTGCCAGCAGCAGTACTAGCGGCACAGATACGCAGTATTTT. Amino acid sequence: CASSSTSGTDTQYF.

V usage is TRBV5-1 and J usage is TRBJ1-6; 7 bases match TRBD1. The CDR3 is made up of 15 amino acids. With V trimmed by 0 bases and J by 9 bases, 6 bases remained unmatched. Germline lookup yields CDR1 SGHRS and CDR2 YFSETQ. This CDR3 reads CASSLEADRVSPLHF. For the CDR3, the DNA is TGCGCCAGCAGCTTGGAGGCTGACAGGGTTTCACCCCTCCACTTT.

This clone was counted once. CDR3 in amino acids: CASTLDRVSGNTIYF. CDR3 in DNA: TGTGCCAGCACCTTGGACAGGGTCTCTGGAAACACCATATATTTT. V and J are TRBV2 and TRBJ1-3; TRBD1 agrees at 8 bases. V lost 7 bases and J lost 0; bases outside the gene matches: 5. The CDR3 is 15 residues long. Germline CDR1 is SNHLY and CDR2 is FYNNEI. Together with reference TRBV2 and TRBJ1-3, the CDR3 gives the full variable domain: EPEVTQTPSHQVTQMGQEVILRCVPISNHLYFYWYRQILGQKVEFLVSFYNNEISEKSEIFDDQFSVERPDGSNFTLKIRSTKLEDSAMYFCASTLDRVSGNTIYFGEGSWLTVV.

This clone was seen ten or more times. The V gene is TRBV13, the J gene TRBJ2-1, with TRBD2 matching 8 bases. With V trimmed by 5 bases and J by 1 base, 7 bases remained unmatched. Germline V lookup: CDR1 PRHDT, CDR2 FYEKMQ (reference sequence). The length of the CDR3 is 16 residues. CDR3 nucleotides: TGTGCCAGCAGCATCGGAGCGGGAGAGTCCTACAATGAGCAGTTCTTC. This codes for CASSIGAGESYNEQFF.

This chain uses TRBV2 with TRBJ2-3, with D maybe TRBD2 (5 bases). V dropped 3 bases and J dropped 10 bases, with 17 bases sitting between them. CDR3 size: 14 residues. CDR1 and CDR2 from the germline V gene are SNHLY and FYNNEI. The CDR3 region is CASSDALGVGPQYF. CDR3 in DNA: TGTGCCAGCAGTGACGCTCTCGGGGTTGGTCCGCAGTATTTT.

The gene calls are TRBV29-1 and TRBJ2-7; TRBD1 matches at 8 bases. Per the germline V gene, CDR1 is SQVTM and CDR2 is ANQGSEA. Unmatched junction bases numbered 8, after V lost 0 bases and J lost 4 bases. The CDR3 is 15 amino acids. The CDR3 DNA reads TGCAGCGTTGAAGATTCACAGGGGGTGGTGTACGAGCAGTACTTC. The encoded protein is CSVEDSQGVVYEQYF.

V gene TRBV2 combines with J gene TRBJ2-5; possibly TRBD2 for D (6 bases). CDR1 and CDR2 (germline): SNHLY, FYNNEI. This CDR3 spans 15 amino acids. The V end was cut by 1 base, the J end by 5 bases, with 14 bases between. CDR3 amino acids: CASSEEAFRGETQYF. In DNA, the CDR3 is TGTGCCAGCAGTGAAGAGGCATTCCGGGGGGAGACCCAGTACTTC.

V and J are TRBV4-1 and TRBJ2-7; TRBD2 aligns across 14 bases. Germline trimming cut 2 bases from V and 4 bases from J; bases unmatched to any gene: 7. The CDR3 contains 17 residues. Germline V gene data show CDR1 as MGHRA and CDR2 as YSYEKL. CDR3 bases: TGCGCCAGCAGCCAACTATACGGGACTAGCGGGAGTTACGAGCAGTACTTC. Protein sequence: CASSQLYGTSGSYEQYF.

The chain combines TRBV19 with TRBJ2-7, with 7 bases fitting TRBD2. The V gene's germline CDR1 is LNHDA and CDR2 SQIVND (reference sequence). The CDR3 is 13 residues long. With 4 bases clipped from V and 4 bases from J, the junction kept 4 bases outside the gene matches. The CDR3: CASSTRGVYEQYF. CDR3 nucleotide sequence: TGTGCCAGTAGTACCCGGGGGGTGTACGAGCAGTACTTC.

This chain links TRBV19 with TRBJ1-5; D possibly corresponds to TRBD1 (6 bases). Trimming stripped 6 bases from V and 9 bases from J, with 15 bases between. Germline V CDR1 and CDR2: LNHDA, SQIVND (reference sequence). The CDR3 has 13 residues. The CDR3 protein is CASRGQTQGPQHF. In DNA, the CDR3 is TGTGCCAGTAGAGGACAGACCCAGGGGCCCCAGCATTTT. Supplemented by reference TRBV19 and TRBJ1-5, the full variable domain reads DGGITQSPKYLFRKEGQNVTLSCEQNLNHDAMYWYRQDPGQGLRLIYYSQIVNDFQKGDIAEGYSVSREKKESFPLTVTSAQKNPTAFYLCASRGQTQGPQHFGDGTRLSIL.

This sequence joins TRBV4-1 and TRBJ1-1; D unclear. The CDR3 length is 17 residues. CDR1 is MGHRA, CDR2 YSYEKL, per germline. Trimming took off 3 bases at V and 1 base at J, with 18 bases between the two ends. CDR3 sequence reads: CASSHLMIGGPNTEAFF. As DNA, the CDR3 is TGCGCCAGCAGCCACCTGATGATAGGCGGCCCGAACACTGAAGCTTTCTTT.

This sequence joins TRBV28 and TRBJ1-2; 7 bases line up with TRBD1. The ends lost 4 bases at V and 1 base at J; junction bases unmatched: 3. Germline V gene data show CDR1 as MDHEN and CDR2 as SYDVKM. The CDR3 is 14 residues long. In DNA, the CDR3 is TGTGCCAGCAGTTACCCAGGGGGTAACTATGGCTACACCTTC. Translated: CASSYPGGNYGYTF.

This CDR3 reads CASSEDEGVGTGELFF. The CDR3 DNA reads as TGTGCCAGCAGTGAAGATGAGGGAGTAGGCACCGGGGAGCTGTTTTTT. This sequence joins TRBV2 and TRBJ2-2; D possibly corresponds to TRBD2 (5 bases). Trimming left V 1 base short and J 4 bases short, with 13 bases between. This CDR3 has 16 amino acids. Germline V gene sequence: CDR1 SNHLY, CDR2 FYNNEI. Complete variable domain (other parts from reference TRBV2 and TRBJ2-2): EPEVTQTPSHQVTQMGQEVILRCVPISNHLYFYWYRQILGQKVEFLVSFYNNEISEKSEIFDDQFSVERPDGSNFTLKIRSTKLEDSAMYFCASSEDEGVGTGELFFGEGSRLTVL.

The J gene is TRBJ1-5, the V gene TRBV5-3; 9 bases align to TRBD1. TRBV5-3 carries the ORF label, with uncertain function. With 4 bases clipped from V and 0 bases from J, the junction kept 11 bases outside the gene matches. The CDR3 spans 18 residues. This chain's CDR3 is CARSRHRDRDYSNQPQHF. CDR3 DNA: TGTGCCAGAAGCCGCCACCGGGACAGGGATTATAGCAATCAGCCCCAGCATTTT.

The V call is TRBV5-1, the J call TRBJ2-7; TRBD1 might be the D (5 bases). Germline V CDR1 and CDR2: SGHRS, YFSETQ. The CDR3 extends over 13 amino acids. With 3 bases removed from V and 1 base from J, the gap between germline ends came to 8 bases. For the CDR3, the DNA is TGCGCCAGCAGCTCGGACAATTCCTACGAGCAGTACTTC. Residues: CASSSDNSYEQYF.

Here the CDR3 reads CASSLKGTVGETQYF. The CDR3 DNA follows: TGTGCCAGCAGCTTGAAGGGGACAGTGGGAGAGACCCAGTACTTC. The gene calls are TRBV7-3 and TRBJ2-5, with TRBD1 identical over 7 bases. The CDR3 is 15 residues long. After removal of 3 bases from V and 4 bases from J, the junction contained 8 bases not matched to a gene. Germline V lookup: CDR1 SGHTA, CDR2 FQGTGA.

The rearrangement joins TRBV19 to TRBJ1-1, with 8 bases matching TRBD1. Germline V gene data show CDR1 as LNHDA and CDR2 as SQIVND (reference sequence). V shed 4 bases and J 0 bases; nucleotides not matched to a gene: 4. This CDR3 spans 15 amino acids. The CDR3 reads CASSKDRDLNTEAFF. For the CDR3, the DNA is TGTGCCAGTAGTAAGGACAGGGATTTGAACACTGAAGCTTTCTTT.

The chain joins TRBV6-1 to TRBJ2-3, with 11 bases matching TRBD2. The CDR3 spans 18 residues. J lost 5 bases, V lost 0 bases, and 10 bases had no gene match. The germline gives CDR1 MNHNS, CDR2 SASEGT. Here the CDR3 DNA reads TGTGCCAGCAGTGAAGCGAGTGCGACTAGCGGGGCGGGAGATACGCAGTATTTT. It encodes CASSEASATSGAGDTQYF.